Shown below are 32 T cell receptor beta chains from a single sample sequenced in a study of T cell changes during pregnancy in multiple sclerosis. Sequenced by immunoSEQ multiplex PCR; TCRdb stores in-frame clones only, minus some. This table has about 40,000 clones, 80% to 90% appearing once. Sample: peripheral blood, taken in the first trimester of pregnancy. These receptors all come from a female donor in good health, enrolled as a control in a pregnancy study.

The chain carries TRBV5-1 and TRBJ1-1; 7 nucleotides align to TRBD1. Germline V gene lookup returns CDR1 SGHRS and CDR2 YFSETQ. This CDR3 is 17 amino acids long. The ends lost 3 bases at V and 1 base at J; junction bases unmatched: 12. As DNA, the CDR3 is TGCGCCAGCAGCTCAGGACAGGTTCTCTTCTCGAACACTGAAGCTTTCTTT. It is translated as CASSSGQVLFSNTEAFF.

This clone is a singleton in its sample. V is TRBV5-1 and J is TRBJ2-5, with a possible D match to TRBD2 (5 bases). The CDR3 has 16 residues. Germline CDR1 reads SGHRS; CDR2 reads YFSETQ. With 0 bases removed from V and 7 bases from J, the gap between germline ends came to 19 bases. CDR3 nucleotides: TGCGCCAGCAGCTTGGCTGGGAGAAAAGATTTGGGGACCCAGTACTTC. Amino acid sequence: CASSLAGRKDLGTQYF.

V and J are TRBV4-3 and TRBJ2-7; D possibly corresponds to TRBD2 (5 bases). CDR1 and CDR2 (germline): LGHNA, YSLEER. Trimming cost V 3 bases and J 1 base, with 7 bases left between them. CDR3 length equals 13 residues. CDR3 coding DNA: TGCGCCAGCAGCCATCGGGGTTCCTACGAGCAGTACTTC. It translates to CASSHRGSYEQYF.

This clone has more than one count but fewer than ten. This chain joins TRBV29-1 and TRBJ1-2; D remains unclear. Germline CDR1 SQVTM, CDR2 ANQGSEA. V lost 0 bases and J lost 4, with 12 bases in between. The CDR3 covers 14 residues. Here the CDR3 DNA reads TGCAGCGTTGAAGAGGCGGGTCGTAGCTATGGCTACACCTTC. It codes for CSVEEAGRSYGYTF.

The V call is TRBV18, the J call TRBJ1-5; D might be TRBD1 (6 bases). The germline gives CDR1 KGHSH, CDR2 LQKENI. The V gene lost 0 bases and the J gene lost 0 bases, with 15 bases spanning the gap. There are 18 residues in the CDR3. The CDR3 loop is CASSPPGFGGLSNQPQHF. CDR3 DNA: TGTGCCAGCTCACCACCCGGGTTCGGGGGGCTTAGCAATCAGCCCCAGCATTTT.

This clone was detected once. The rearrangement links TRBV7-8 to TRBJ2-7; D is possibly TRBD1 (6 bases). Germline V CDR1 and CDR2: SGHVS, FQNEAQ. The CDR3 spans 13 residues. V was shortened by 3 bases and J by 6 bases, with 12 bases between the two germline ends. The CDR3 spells CASSLGASSEQYF. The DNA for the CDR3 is TGTGCCAGCAGCTTGGGGGCCTCCAGCGAGCAGTACTTC.

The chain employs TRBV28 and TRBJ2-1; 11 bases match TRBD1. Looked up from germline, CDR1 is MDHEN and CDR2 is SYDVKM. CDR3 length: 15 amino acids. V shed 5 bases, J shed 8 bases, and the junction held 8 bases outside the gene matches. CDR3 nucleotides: TGTGCCAGCAGTCGGACAGGGGGCGCCGTTCATGAGCAGTTCTTC. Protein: CASSRTGGAVHEQFF.

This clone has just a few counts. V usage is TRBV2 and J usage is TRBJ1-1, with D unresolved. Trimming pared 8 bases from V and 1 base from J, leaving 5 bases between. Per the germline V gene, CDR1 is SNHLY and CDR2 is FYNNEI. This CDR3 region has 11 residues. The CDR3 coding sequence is TGTGCCAGCGGAGGGAACACTGAAGCTTTCTTT. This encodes CASGGNTEAFF.

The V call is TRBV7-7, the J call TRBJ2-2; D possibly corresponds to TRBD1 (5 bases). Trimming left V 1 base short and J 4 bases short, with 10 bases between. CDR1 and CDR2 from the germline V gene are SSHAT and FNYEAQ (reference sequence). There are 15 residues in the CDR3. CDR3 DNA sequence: TGTGCCAGCAGCTTAGGCTTGGGGCGCACCGGGGAGCTGTTTTTT. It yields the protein CASSLGLGRTGELFF.

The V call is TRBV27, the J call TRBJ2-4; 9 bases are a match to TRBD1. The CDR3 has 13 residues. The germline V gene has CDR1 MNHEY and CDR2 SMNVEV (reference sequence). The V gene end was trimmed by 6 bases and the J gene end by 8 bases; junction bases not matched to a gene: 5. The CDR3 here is CASSLTGGDIQYF. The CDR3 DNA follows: TGTGCCAGCAGCCTGACAGGGGGTGACATTCAGTACTTC.

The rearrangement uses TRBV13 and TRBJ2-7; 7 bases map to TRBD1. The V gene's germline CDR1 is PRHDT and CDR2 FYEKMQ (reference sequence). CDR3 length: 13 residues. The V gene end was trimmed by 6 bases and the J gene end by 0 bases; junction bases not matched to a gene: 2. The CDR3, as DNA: TGTGCCAGCAGGGACAGGAACTCCTACGAGCAGTACTTC. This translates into CASRDRNSYEQYF.

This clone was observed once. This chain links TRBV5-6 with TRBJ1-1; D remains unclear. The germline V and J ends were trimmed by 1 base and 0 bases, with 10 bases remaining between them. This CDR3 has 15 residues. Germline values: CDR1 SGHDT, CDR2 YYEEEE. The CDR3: CASSLNVGLNTEAFF. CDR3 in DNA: TGTGCCAGCAGCTTGAATGTTGGCTTGAACACTGAAGCTTTCTTT.

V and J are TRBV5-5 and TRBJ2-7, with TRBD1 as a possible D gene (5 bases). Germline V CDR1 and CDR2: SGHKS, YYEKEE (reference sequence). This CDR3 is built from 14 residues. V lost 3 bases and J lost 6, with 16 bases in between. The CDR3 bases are TGTGCCAGCAGCTCGACCGACAGTCTCTCCGAGCAGTACTTC. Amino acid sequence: CASSSTDSLSEQYF.

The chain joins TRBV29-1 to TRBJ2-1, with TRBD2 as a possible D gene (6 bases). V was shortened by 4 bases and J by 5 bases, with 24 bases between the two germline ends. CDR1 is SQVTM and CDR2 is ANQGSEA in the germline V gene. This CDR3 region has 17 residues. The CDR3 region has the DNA TGCAGCGTTGCTAGGAGATTAGCGGAGCCACGCCACAATGAGCAGTTCTTC. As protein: CSVARRLAEPRHNEQFF.

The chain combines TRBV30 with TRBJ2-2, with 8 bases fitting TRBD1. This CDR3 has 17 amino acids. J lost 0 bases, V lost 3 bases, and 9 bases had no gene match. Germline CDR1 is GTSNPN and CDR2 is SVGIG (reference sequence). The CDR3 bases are TGTGCCTGGAGCCCACATCCGGGACAGGCGAACACCGGGGAGCTGTTTTTT. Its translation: CAWSPHPGQANTGELFF.

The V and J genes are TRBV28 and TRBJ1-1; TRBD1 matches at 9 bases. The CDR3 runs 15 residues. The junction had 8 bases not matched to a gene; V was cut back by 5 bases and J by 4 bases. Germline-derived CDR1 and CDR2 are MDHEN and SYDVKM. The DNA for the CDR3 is TGTGCCAGCAGTCCCTGGGACAGGGATATCACTGAAGCTTTCTTT. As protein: CASSPWDRDITEAFF.

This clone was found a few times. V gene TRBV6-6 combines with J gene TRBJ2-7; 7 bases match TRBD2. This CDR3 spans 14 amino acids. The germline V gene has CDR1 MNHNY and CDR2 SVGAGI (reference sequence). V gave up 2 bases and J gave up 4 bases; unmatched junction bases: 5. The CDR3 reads CASSYGGGTYEQYF. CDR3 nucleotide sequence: TGTGCCAGCAGTTACGGCGGGGGAACGTACGAGCAGTACTTC.

The CDR3 spells CASSPLPRGDEQYF. CDR3 coding DNA: TGTGCCAGCAGTCCCCTTCCACGGGGAGACGAGCAGTACTTC. The chain is built from TRBV27 and TRBJ2-5; D is possibly TRBD2 (5 bases). The J call is uncertain, as TRBJ2-7 better fits the DNA end. The CDR3 consists of 14 residues. Per the germline V gene, CDR1 is MNHEY and CDR2 is SMNVEV (reference sequence).

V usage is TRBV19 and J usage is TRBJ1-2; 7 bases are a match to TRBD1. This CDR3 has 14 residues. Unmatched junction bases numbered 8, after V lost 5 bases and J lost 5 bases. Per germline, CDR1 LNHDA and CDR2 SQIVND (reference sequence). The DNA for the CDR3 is TGTGCCAGTAGTTCTAGACAGGGAGGTTATGGCTACACCTTC. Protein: CASSSRQGGYGYTF.

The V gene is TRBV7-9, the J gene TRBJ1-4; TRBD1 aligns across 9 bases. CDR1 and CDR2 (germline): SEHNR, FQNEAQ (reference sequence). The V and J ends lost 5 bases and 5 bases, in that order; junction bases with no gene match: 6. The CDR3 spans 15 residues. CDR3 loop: CASSPSGQGNEKLFF. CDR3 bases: TGTGCCAGCAGCCCCTCGGGACAGGGCAATGAAAAACTGTTTTTT. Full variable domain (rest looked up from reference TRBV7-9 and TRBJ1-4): DTGVSQNPRHKITKRGQNVTFRCDPISEHNRLYWYRQTLGQGPEFLTYFQNEAQLEKSRLLSDRFSAERPKGSFSTLEIQRTEQGDSAMYLCASSPSGQGNEKLFFGSGTQLSVL.

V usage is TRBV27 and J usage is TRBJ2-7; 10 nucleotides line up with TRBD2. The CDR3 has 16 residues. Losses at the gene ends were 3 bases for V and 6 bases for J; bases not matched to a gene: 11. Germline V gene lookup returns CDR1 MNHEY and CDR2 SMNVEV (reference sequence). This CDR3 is CASSFGSGGVRSEQYF. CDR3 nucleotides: TGTGCCAGCAGTTTTGGAAGCGGGGGGGTACGTTCCGAGCAGTACTTC.

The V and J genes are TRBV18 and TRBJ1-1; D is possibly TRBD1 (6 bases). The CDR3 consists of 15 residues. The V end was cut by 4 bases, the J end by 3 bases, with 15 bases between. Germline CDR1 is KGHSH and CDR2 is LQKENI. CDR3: CASSLKAGADTEAFF. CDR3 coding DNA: TGTGCCAGCTCACTCAAGGCAGGGGCGGACACTGAAGCTTTCTTT.

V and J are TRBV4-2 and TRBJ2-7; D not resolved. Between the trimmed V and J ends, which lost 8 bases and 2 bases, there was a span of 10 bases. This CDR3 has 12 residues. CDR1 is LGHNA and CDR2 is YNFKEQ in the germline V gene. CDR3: CASGGGTYEQYF. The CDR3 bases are TGTGCCAGCGGTGGCGGAACCTACGAGCAGTACTTC.

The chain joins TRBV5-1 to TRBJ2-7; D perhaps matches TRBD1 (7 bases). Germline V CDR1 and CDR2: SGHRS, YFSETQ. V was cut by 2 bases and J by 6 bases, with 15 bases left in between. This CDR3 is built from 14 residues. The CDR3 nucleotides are TGCGCCAGCAGCTTAACGGGGCAGGGGGGCGAGCAGTACTTC. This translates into CASSLTGQGGEQYF.

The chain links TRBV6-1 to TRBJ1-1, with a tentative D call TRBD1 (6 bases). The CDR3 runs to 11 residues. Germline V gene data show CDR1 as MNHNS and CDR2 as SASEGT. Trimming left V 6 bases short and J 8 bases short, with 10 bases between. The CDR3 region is CASSRGSEAFF. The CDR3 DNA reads TGTGCCAGCAGCAGGGGTTCCGAAGCTTTCTTT.

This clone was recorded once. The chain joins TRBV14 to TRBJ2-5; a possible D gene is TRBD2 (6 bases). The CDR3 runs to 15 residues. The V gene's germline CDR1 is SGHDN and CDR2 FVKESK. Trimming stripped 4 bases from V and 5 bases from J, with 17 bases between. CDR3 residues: CASSPGDTPRETQYF. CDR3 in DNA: TGTGCCAGCAGCCCGGGGGATACCCCCAGGGAGACCCAGTACTTC. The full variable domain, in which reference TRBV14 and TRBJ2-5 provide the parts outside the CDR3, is EAGVTQFPSHSVIEKGQTVTLRCDPISGHDNLYWYRRVMGKEIKFLLHFVKESKQDESGMPNNRFLAERTGGTYSTLKVQPAELEDSGVYFCASSPGDTPRETQYFGPGTRLLVL.

The DNA of the CDR3 is TGTGCCAGCAGTTTCGCGGACTTTTATAGCTCCTATAATTCACCCCTCCACTTT. Its translation is CASSFADFYSSYNSPLHF. The V call is TRBV27, the J call TRBJ1-6; no clear D gene. V dropped 3 bases and J dropped 0 bases, with 15 bases sitting between them. Germline V gene lookup returns CDR1 MNHEY and CDR2 SMNVEV (reference sequence). The CDR3 has 18 amino acids.

The CDR3 sequence: CASSTEDRGPNQPQHF. Here the CDR3 DNA reads TGTGCCAGTAGTACCGAGGACAGGGGGCCGAATCAGCCCCAGCATTTT. The rearrangement joins TRBV19 to TRBJ1-5; 11 bases agree with TRBD1. Unmatched junction bases numbered 6, after V lost 4 bases and J lost 4 bases. The germline V gene has CDR1 LNHDA and CDR2 SQIVND (reference sequence). This CDR3 contains 16 residues.

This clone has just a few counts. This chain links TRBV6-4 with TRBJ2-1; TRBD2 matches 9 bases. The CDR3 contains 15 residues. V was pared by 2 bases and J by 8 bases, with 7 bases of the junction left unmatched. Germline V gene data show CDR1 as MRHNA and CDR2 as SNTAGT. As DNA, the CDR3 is TGTGCCAGCAGTGACAGCGGGGGGAGCGGGCATGAGCAGTTCTTC. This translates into CASSDSGGSGHEQFF.

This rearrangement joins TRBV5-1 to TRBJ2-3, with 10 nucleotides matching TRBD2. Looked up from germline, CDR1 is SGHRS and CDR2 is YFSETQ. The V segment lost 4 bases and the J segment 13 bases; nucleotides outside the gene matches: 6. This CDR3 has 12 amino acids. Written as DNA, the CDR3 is TGCGCCAGCAGCATCGATAGCGGGAGGAAGTATTTT. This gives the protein CASSIDSGRKYF. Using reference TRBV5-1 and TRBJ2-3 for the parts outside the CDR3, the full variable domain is KAGVTQTPRYLIKTRGQQVTLSCSPISGHRSVSWYQQTPGQGLQFLFEYFSETQRNKGNFPGRFSGRQFSNSRSEMNVSTLELGDSALYLCASSIDSGRKYFGPGTRLTVL.

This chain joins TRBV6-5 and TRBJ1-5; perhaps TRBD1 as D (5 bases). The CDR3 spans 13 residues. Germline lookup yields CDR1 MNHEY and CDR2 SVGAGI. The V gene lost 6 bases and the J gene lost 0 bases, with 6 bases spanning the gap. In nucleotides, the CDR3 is TGTGCCAGCAGCAGGGATAGCAATCAGCCCCAGCATTTT. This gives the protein CASSRDSNQPQHF.

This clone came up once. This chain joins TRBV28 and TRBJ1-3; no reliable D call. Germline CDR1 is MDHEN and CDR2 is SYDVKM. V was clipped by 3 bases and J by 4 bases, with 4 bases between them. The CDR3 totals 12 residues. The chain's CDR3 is CASSLEGNTIYF. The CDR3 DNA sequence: TGTGCCAGCAGTTTGGAGGGAAACACCATATATTTT.